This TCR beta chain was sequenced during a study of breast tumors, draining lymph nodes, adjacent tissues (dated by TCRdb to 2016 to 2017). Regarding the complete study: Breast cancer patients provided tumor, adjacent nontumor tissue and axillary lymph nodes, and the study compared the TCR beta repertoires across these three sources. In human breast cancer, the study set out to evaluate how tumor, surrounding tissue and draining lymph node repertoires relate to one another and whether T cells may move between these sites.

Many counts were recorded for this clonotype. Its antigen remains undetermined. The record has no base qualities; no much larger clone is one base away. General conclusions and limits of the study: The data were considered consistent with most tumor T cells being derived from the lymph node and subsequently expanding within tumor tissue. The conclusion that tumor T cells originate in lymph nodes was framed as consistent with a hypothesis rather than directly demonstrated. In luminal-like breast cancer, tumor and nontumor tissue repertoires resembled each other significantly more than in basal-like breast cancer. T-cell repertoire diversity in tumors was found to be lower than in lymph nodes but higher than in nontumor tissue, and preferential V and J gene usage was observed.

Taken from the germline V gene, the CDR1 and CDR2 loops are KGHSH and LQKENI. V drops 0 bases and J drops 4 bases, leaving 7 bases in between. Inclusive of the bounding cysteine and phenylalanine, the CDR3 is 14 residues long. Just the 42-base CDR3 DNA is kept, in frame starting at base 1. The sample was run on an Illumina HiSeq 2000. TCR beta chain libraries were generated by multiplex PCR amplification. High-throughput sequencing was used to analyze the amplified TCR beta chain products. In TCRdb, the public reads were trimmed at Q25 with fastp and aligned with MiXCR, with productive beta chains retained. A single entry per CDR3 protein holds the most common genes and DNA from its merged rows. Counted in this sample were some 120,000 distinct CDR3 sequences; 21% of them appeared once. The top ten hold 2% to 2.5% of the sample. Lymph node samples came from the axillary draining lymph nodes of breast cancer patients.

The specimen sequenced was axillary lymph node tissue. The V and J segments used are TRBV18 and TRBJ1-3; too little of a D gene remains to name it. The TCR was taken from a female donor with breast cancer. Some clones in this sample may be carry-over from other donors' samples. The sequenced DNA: TGTGCCAGCTCACCACCCAGCGCAGGAAACACCATATATTTT. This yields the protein CASSPPSAGNTIYF.